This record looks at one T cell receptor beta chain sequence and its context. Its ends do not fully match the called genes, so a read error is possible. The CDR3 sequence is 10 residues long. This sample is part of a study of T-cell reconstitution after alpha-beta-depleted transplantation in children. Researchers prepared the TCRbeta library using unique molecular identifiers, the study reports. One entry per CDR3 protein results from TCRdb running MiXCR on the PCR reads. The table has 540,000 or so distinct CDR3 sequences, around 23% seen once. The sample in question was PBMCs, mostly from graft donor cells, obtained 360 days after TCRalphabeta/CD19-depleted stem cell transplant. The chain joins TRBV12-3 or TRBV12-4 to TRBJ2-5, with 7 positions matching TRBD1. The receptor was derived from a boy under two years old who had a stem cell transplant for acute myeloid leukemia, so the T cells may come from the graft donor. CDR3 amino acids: CASRGTALDF. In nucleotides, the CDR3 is TGTGCCAGCAGGGGGACAGCTCTGGACTTC.